These 31 T cell receptor beta chains were sequenced from one sample in a study of naive and memory T cell subsets. The study's findings and limits: A few larger clonotypes appeared in naive repertoires, especially CD8, possibly memory cells re-expressing CD45RA.

Two oligonucleotides, mixed equimolar, formed the beta constant-region primer covering TRBC1 and TRBC2. Four rounds of PCR amplified the ligated cDNA using nested alpha and beta constant-region primers plus SP2. TCRdb fed the UMI-ligation and nested PCR reads into MiXCR, producing one record per CDR3 protein. This sample yields about 90,000 distinct CDR3 sequences, of which about 10% are seen a single time; more than 0.11% belongs to the top ten. No antigens are known for them. The sequencing sample was made of naive CD4+ T cells from blood. Receptors were obtained from a human donor in good health.

The chain carries TRBV25-1 and TRBJ1-4; D may be TRBD1 (5 bases). CDR1 and CDR2 (germline): MGHDK, SYGVNS. The CDR3 contains 12 residues. The V end lost 5 bases, the J end lost 5 bases, and 6 bases lay between the germline ends. CDR3 bases: TGTGCCAGCAGTAACAGGAATGAAAAACTGTTTTTT. This codes for CASSNRNEKLFF.

The gene calls are TRBV7-2 and TRBJ2-3; D unclear. This CDR3 region has 14 residues. The germline V gene has CDR1 SGHTA and CDR2 FQGNSA. The germline V and J ends were trimmed by 4 bases and 2 bases, with 10 bases remaining between them. The CDR3 loop reads CASSSESNTDTQYF. For the CDR3, the DNA is TGTGCCAGCAGCTCGGAAAGTAACACAGATACGCAGTATTTT. The whole variable domain, filled in from reference TRBV7-2 and TRBJ2-3, reads GAGVSQSPSNKVTEKGKDVELRCDPISGHTALYWYRQSLGQGLEFLIYFQGNSAPDKSGLPSDRFSAERTGGSVSTLTIQRTQQEDSAVYLCASSSESNTDTQYFGPGTRLTVL.

The chain couples TRBV6-2 or TRBV6-3 to TRBJ2-3; a weak D match, TRBD2 (6 bases). Germline V gives CDR1 MNHEY, CDR2 SVGEGT. There are 13 residues in the CDR3. Trimming stripped 11 bases from V and 2 bases from J, with 14 bases between. CDR3 residues: CASRESVTDTQYF. The CDR3 coding sequence is TGTGCCTCCCGGGAGAGTGTCACAGATACGCAGTATTTT.

The chain is built from TRBV7-3 and TRBJ2-6; D could derive from TRBD1 or TRBD2 (5 bases each). Germline V gene sequence: CDR1 SGHTA, CDR2 FQGTGA. The ends were cut back, 2 bases at V and 3 bases at J, with 5 bases in the middle. This CDR3 spans 14 amino acids. CDR3 amino acids: CASSLGGGANVLTF. Here the CDR3 DNA reads TGTGCCAGCAGCTTAGGGGGTGGGGCCAACGTCCTGACTTTC.

This clonotype was picked up a small number of times. This sequence joins TRBV21-1 and TRBJ1-6; the D call TRBD1 from the table was never checked on the DNA. TRBV21-1 is recorded as a pseudogene. This CDR3 has 15 residues. CDR3 protein: CASSGRDTRRSPLHF. The CDR3 nucleotides read TGTGCCAGCAGCGGTAGGGACACCCGTCGTTCACCCCTCCACTTT.

This clonotype appeared many times. The chain has TRBV29-1 and TRBJ2-2; tentatively, D is TRBD1 or TRBD2 (5 bases each). This CDR3 comprises 14 residues. The V gene lost 7 bases and the J gene lost 4 bases, with 16 bases spanning the gap. The germline gives CDR1 SQVTM, CDR2 ANQGSEA. The CDR3 sequence is CSAERTPTTGELFF. DNA of the CDR3: TGCAGCGCCGAGCGGACACCTACCACCGGGGAGCTGTTTTTT.

The table lists this clonotype with many counts. This chain links TRBV20-1 with TRBJ2-3; 10 bases line up with TRBD2. Per the germline V gene, CDR1 is DFQATT and CDR2 is SNEGSKA (reference sequence). The V segment lost 4 bases and the J segment 0 bases; nucleotides outside the gene matches: 4. The CDR3 covers 15 residues. The CDR3, as DNA: TGCAGTGCTACCACTAGCGGGGTGAGCACAGATACGCAGTATTTT. It translates to CSATTSGVSTDTQYF.

The rearrangement uses TRBV7-9 and TRBJ2-5; 10 bases align to TRBD1. The V and J ends lost 7 bases and 5 bases, in that order; junction bases with no gene match: 7. Germline loops: CDR1 SEHNR, CDR2 FQNEAQ (reference sequence). This CDR3 region has 14 residues. CDR3 protein: CASNHRDRGETQYF. The CDR3 coding sequence is TGTGCCAGCAACCACCGGGACAGGGGTGAGACCCAGTACTTC.

This clonotype occurred a few times. The chain has TRBV12-3 or TRBV12-4 and TRBJ2-1; 16 bases align to TRBD2. The junction had 4 bases not matched to a gene; V was cut back by 5 bases and J by 9 bases. This CDR3 comprises 15 residues. CDR3 amino acids: CASSEGLAGGGEQFF. The CDR3 DNA reads as TGTGCCAGCAGTGAGGGACTAGCGGGAGGGGGTGAGCAGTTCTTC.

This clonotype was seen a few times. The rearrangement uses TRBV12-5 and TRBJ2-1; TRBD2 is a possible D gene (7 bases). The CDR3 spans 16 residues. The V end was cut by 3 bases, the J end by 2 bases, with 14 bases between. The germline gives CDR1 LGHNT, CDR2 FRNRAP. This CDR3 reads CASGFRGGGTYNEQFF. Written as DNA, the CDR3 is TGTGCTAGTGGTTTCCGAGGGGGAGGGACCTACAATGAGCAGTTCTTC.

This chain uses TRBV24-1 with TRBJ2-2, with TRBD1 matching 7 bases. The germline V gene encodes CDR1 KGHDR and CDR2 SFDVKD. This CDR3 comprises 15 residues. V shed 0 bases and J 7 bases; nucleotides not matched to a gene: 4. In DNA form, the CDR3 reads TGTGCCACCAGTGATTTGCTGCAGGGGGACGGGGAGCTGTTTTTT. Translation gives CATSDLLQGDGELFF.

This chain uses TRBV25-1 with TRBJ1-3; D ambiguous. Germline V gene data show CDR1 as MGHDK and CDR2 as SYGVNS. V lost 8 bases, J lost 8 bases, and 13 bases lay in between. The length of the CDR3 is 12 residues. Here the CDR3 reads CASSPGSHTIYF. In DNA form, the CDR3 reads TGTGCCAGCTCCCCAGGAAGTCACACCATATATTTT.

The rearrangement joins TRBV27 to TRBJ2-5; D not certain. V shed 5 bases and J shed 2 bases, with 15 bases lying between them. Germline V gene sequence: CDR1 MNHEY, CDR2 SMNVEV (reference sequence). The CDR3 runs 15 residues. The CDR3 spells CASSPSVRRQETQYF. The CDR3 nucleotides read TGTGCCAGCAGTCCAAGCGTACGGCGGCAAGAGACCCAGTACTTC.

The J gene is TRBJ2-7, the V gene TRBV6-2 or TRBV6-3; no clear D gene. V was cut by 8 bases and J by 3 bases, with 20 bases left in between. The length of the CDR3 is 15 residues. The germline V gene has CDR1 MNHEY and CDR2 SVGEGT. The DNA for the CDR3 is TGTGCCAGCGAACGATATGGTGCTACCAGCTACGAGCAGTACTTC. The encoded protein is CASERYGATSYEQYF.

The CDR3 nucleotides are TGTGCCAGCAGCTTGTATCTCAGGAGGGGGACCGGGGAGCTGTTTTTT. It yields the protein CASSLYLRRGTGELFF. The rearrangement links TRBV5-4 to TRBJ2-2; D is perhaps TRBD1 or TRBD2 (6 bases each). CDR1 SGHNT and CDR2 YYREEE come from the germline V gene (reference sequence). The length of the CDR3 is 16 residues. Trimming stripped 1 base from V and 5 bases from J, with 15 bases between.

Turning to this clonotype: One base away lies a much larger clone, so this may be a sequencing read error. V usage is TRBV12-3 or TRBV12-4 and J usage is TRBJ2-3; D is uncertain. The CDR3 consists of 14 residues. CDR3 amino acids: CTSSSRTNSDTQYF. CDR3 bases: TGTACCAGCAGCTCGCGGACGAATTCAGATACGCAGTATTTT.

This clonotype was found a few times. V usage is TRBV29-1 and J usage is TRBJ2-3, with 9 positions matching TRBD2. Germline values: CDR1 SQVTM, CDR2 ANQGSEA. The J segment lost 5 bases and the V segment lost 5 bases, leaving 8 bases of the junction unmatched. This CDR3 contains 14 residues. The CDR3 protein is CSVIQREVVDTQYF. The CDR3 bases are TGCAGCGTTATCCAGCGGGAGGTGGTAGATACGCAGTATTTT.

Written as DNA, the CDR3 is TGTGCCAGCAGTTTTCGGGGATACGAGCAGTACTTC. This encodes CASSFRGYEQYF. This chain links TRBV28 with TRBJ2-7; D possibly corresponds to TRBD2 (5 bases). Germline values: CDR1 MDHEN, CDR2 SYDVKM. This CDR3 region has 12 residues. With 3 bases removed from V and 4 bases from J, the gap between germline ends came to 7 bases. The whole variable domain, remainder taken from reference TRBV28 and TRBJ2-7, is DVKVTQSSRYLVKRTGEKVFLECVQDMDHENMFWYRQDPGLGLRLIYFSYDVKMKEKGDIPEGYSVSREKKERFSLILESASTNQTSMYLCASSFRGYEQYFGPGTRLTVT.

This clonotype came up a few times. The chain recombines TRBV6-5 with TRBJ2-1; TRBD1 matches at 10 bases. The CDR3 sequence is 15 residues long. The V segment lost 2 bases and the J segment 4 bases; nucleotides outside the gene matches: 2. Germline CDR1 is MNHEY and CDR2 is SVGAGI. CDR3 protein: CASSYDRGLYNEQFF. The CDR3 DNA reads as TGTGCCAGCAGTTACGACAGGGGGCTTTACAATGAGCAGTTCTTC.

The chain carries TRBV6-5 and TRBJ1-2; tentative D call: TRBD1 (6 bases). Germline V gene data show CDR1 as MNHEY and CDR2 as SVGAGI. Trimming shortened V by 8 bases and J by 3 bases, and 19 bases separated the two germline ends. The CDR3 covers 15 residues. Written as DNA, the CDR3 is TGTGCCAGCGGTGAAATGCGGGGGGCATACTATGGCTACACCTTC. Its protein is CASGEMRGAYYGYTF.

This clonotype was observed a few times. CDR3 DNA: TGTGCCAGCAGCACCAGACTCCGCATTCCTCCCTTCTCTGGGGCCAACGTCCTGACTTTC. As protein: CASSTRLRIPPFSGANVLTF. The V and J genes are TRBV21-1 and TRBJ2-6; TRBD2, the table's D call, was not compared with the DNA. TRBV21-1 is classified as a pseudogene. The CDR3 has 20 residues.

The V gene is TRBV6-2 or TRBV6-3, the J gene TRBJ2-7; 8 nucleotides agree with TRBD1. Unmatched junction bases numbered 4, after V lost 6 bases and J lost 3 bases. CDR3 length: 13 residues. CDR1 and CDR2 (germline): MNHEY, SVGEGT. This CDR3 reads CASRDRGNYEQYF. DNA of the CDR3: TGTGCCAGCAGAGACAGGGGTAACTACGAGCAGTACTTC.

V is TRBV10-3 and J is TRBJ1-4, with D unresolved. CDR3 size: 11 residues. Germline V lookup: CDR1 ENHRY, CDR2 SYGVKD. Trimming removed 4 bases at V and 7 bases at J, with 4 bases between. CDR3 sequence (DNA): TGTGCCATCAGTGGCAGTGAAAAACTGTTTTTT. It encodes CAISGSEKLFF.

The chain couples TRBV12-3 or TRBV12-4 to TRBJ1-4, with unresolved D. This CDR3 region has 14 residues. The V gene lost 2 bases and the J gene lost 8 bases, with 12 bases spanning the gap. The CDR3 region is CASSLWGVEEKLFF. CDR3 sequence (DNA): TGTGCCAGCAGTTTATGGGGAGTTGAAGAAAAACTGTTTTTT.

The sample holds many counts of this clonotype. The V call is TRBV30, the J call TRBJ2-5, with D maybe TRBD1 (6 bases). Looked up from germline, CDR1 is GTSNPN and CDR2 is SVGIG (reference sequence). The CDR3 has 12 residues. The ends were cut back, 7 bases at V and 2 bases at J, with 11 bases in the middle. The CDR3 DNA reads as TGTGCCTTCGGACAGCGTCAAGAGACCCAGTACTTC. This gives the protein CAFGQRQETQYF. Drawing the rest from reference TRBV30 and TRBJ2-5, the complete variable domain is SQTIHQWPATLVQPVGSPLSLECTVEGTSNPNLYWYRQAAGRGLQLLFYSVGIGQISSEVPQNLSASRPQDRQFILSSKKLLLSDSGFYLCAFGQRQETQYFGPGTRLLVL.

This clonotype was seen a handful of times. The chain links TRBV12-3 or TRBV12-4 to TRBJ1-3, with D unclear. V was trimmed by 4 bases and J by 8 bases, leaving 27 bases between them. The CDR3 has 18 amino acids. This CDR3 is CASSSQPYRASKEDTIYF. The DNA of the CDR3 is TGTGCCAGCAGTTCCCAACCATACCGGGCCTCTAAAGAGGACACCATATATTTT.

This clonotype appeared a few times. At one of its ends the junction is not consistent with the germline gene, which may arise from a read error. The V call is TRBV20-1, the J call TRBJ1-1; D is uncertain. The CDR3 totals 10 residues. In germline, CDR1 is DFQATT, CDR2 SNEGSKA (reference sequence). CDR3 in amino acids: CSANKENWFF. DNA for the CDR3: TGCAGTGCTAATAAGGAAAATTGGTTTTTT.

The chain recombines TRBV29-1 with TRBJ2-5; the D call may be TRBD1 or TRBD2 (5 bases each). The CDR3 sequence is 12 residues long. V was shortened by 7 bases and J by 5 bases, with 14 bases between the two germline ends. The germline V gene has CDR1 SQVTM and CDR2 ANQGSEA. CDR3 DNA sequence: TGCAGCGGGAGAGGGGACGGGGAGACCCAGTACTTC. Translation: CSGRGDGETQYF.

The chain combines TRBV18 with TRBJ1-3; no reliable D call. The germline V and J ends were trimmed by 3 bases and 1 base, with 10 bases remaining between them. This CDR3 contains 15 residues. Germline V lookup: CDR1 KGHSH, CDR2 LQKENI. In nucleotides, the CDR3 is TGTGCCAGCTCACCTGGCCAGTTGTCTGGAAACACCATATATTTT. Translation gives CASSPGQLSGNTIYF.

The chain couples TRBV20-1 to TRBJ1-4, with D uncertain. CDR1 is DFQATT, CDR2 SNEGSKA, per germline (reference sequence). The CDR3 sequence is 14 residues long. The V and J ends lost 1 base and 2 bases respectively, with 8 bases between them. In DNA form, the CDR3 reads TGCAGTGCTAGAGTGGGTTTGACTAATGAAAAACTGTTTTTT. Residues: CSARVGLTNEKLFF.

This clonotype was observed a handful of times. This sequence joins TRBV2 and TRBJ1-6; 8 nucleotides agree with TRBD1. Germline V gives CDR1 SNHLY, CDR2 FYNNEI. V was pared by 7 bases and J by 7 bases, with 12 bases of the junction left unmatched. The CDR3 covers 16 residues. The CDR3 reads CASTKTQGARNSPLHF. The CDR3, as DNA: TGTGCCAGCACTAAAACCCAGGGGGCTAGGAATTCACCCCTCCACTTT.